This T cell receptor (beta chain) was recovered during a study of blood T cell repertoires in COVID-19. Trimming at V came to 3 bases and at J to 5 bases, leaving 14 bases not matched to a gene. In germline, CDR1 is KGHDR, CDR2 SFDVKD. This CDR3 spans 17 amino acids. Measured with immunoSEQ multiplex PCR; TCRdb has only the in-frame clones, and not every one. The sample contains fewer than 300,000 clones, around 80% of which appear only once. Material for sequencing was peripheral blood. The sequence was obtained from a man older than 75 with acute or convalescent COVID-19. This sequence joins TRBV24-1 and TRBJ2-5, with TRBD1 matching over 7 bases. DNA of the CDR3: TGTGCCACCAGTGATCCAGGGGGACAAATCTTGGGGGAGACCCAGTACTTC. Translation: CATSDPGGQILGETQYF.